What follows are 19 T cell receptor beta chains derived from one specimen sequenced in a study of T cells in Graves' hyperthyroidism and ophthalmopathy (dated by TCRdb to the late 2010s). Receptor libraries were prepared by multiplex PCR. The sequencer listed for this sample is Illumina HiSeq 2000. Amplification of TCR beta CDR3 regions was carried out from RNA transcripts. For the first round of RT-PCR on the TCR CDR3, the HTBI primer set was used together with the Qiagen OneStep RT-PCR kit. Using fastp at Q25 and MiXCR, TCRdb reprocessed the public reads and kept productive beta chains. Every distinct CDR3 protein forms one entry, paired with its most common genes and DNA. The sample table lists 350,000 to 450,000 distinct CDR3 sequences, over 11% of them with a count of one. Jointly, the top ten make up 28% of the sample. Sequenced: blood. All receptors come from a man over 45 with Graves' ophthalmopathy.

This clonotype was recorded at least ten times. Here the CDR3 reads CSVKQGVIPEAFF. The CDR3 coding sequence is TGCAGTGTAAAACAGGGTGTAATCCCTGAAGCTTTCTTT. The V call is TRBV20-1, the J call TRBJ1-1, with D possibly TRBD1 on 6 matching bases. CDR1 DFQATT and CDR2 SNEGSKA come from the germline V gene (reference sequence). CDR3 length: 13 residues. The ends were cut back, 7 bases at V and 6 bases at J, with 18 bases in the middle.

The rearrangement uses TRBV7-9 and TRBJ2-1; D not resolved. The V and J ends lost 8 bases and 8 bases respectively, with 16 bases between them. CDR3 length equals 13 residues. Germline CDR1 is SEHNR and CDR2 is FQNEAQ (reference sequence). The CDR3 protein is CASANFVADEQFF. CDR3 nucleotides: TGTGCCAGCGCCAACTTCGTGGCCGATGAGCAGTTCTTC.

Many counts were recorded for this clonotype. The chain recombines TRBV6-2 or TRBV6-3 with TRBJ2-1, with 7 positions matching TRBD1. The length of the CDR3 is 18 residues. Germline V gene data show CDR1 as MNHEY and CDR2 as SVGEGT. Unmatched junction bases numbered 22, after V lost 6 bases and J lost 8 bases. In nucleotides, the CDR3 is TGTGCCAGCAGAAAGTTAAGGGGGCCGGGATTTGGTGATGATGAGCAGTTCTTC. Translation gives CASRKLRGPGFGDDEQFF.

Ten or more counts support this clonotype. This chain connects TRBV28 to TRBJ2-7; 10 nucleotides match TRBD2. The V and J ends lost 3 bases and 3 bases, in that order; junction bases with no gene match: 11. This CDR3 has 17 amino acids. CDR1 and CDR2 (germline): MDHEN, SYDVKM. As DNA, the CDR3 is TGTGCCAGCAGTTTGGGGAGCGTCGGGACTAGCGTCTACGAGCAGTACTTC. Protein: CASSLGSVGTSVYEQYF.

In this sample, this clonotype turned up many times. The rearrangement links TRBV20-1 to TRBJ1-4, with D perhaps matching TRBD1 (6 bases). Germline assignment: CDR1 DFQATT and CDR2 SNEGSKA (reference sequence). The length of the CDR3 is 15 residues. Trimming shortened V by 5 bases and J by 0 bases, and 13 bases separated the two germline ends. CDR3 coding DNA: TGCAGTGCTCGGAACAGGGCCCCAACTAATGAAAAACTGTTTTTT. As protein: CSARNRAPTNEKLFF.

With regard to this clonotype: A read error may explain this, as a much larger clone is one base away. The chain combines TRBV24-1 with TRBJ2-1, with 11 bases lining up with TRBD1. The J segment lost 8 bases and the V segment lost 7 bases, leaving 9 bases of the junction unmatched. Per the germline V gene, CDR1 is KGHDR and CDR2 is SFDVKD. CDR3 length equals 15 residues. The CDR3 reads CATRAVGQGDDEQFF. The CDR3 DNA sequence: TGTGCCACCAGAGCCGTGGGACAGGGGGACGATGAGCAGTTCTTC.

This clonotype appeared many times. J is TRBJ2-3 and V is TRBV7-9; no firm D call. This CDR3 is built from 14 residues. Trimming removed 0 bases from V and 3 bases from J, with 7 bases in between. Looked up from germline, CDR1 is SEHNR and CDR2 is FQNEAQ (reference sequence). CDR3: CASSLALKTDTQYF. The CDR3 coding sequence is TGTGCCAGCAGCTTAGCGCTAAAAACAGATACGCAGTATTTT.

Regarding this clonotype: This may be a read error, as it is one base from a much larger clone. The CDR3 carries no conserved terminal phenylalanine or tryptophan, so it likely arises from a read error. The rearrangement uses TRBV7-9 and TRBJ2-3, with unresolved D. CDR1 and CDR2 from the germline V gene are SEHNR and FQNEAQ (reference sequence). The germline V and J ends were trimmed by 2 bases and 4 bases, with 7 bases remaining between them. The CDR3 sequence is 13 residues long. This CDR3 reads CASSLLVPDTQYL. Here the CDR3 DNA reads TGTGCCAGCAGCTTATTGGTGCCAGATACGCAGTATCTT.

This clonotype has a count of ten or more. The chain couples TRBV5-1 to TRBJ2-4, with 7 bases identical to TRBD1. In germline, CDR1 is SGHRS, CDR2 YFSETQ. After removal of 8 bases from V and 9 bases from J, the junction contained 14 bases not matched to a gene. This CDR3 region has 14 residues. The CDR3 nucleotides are TGCGCCAGTGATCTTGGACAGGAGGAAAGCATTCAGTACTTC. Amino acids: CASDLGQEESIQYF.

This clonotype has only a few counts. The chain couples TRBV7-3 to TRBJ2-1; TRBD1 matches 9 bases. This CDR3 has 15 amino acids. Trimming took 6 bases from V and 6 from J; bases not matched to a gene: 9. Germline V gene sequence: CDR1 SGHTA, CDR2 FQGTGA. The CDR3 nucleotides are TGTGCCAGCAGTTCACAGGGGGCGCGAGGCAATGAGCAGTTCTTC. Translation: CASSSQGARGNEQFF. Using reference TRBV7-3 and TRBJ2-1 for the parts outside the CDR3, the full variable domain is GAGVSQTPSNKVTEKGKYVELRCDPISGHTALYWYRQSLGQGPEFLIYFQGTGAADDSGLPNDRFFAVRPEGSVSTLKIQRTERGDSAVYLCASSSQGARGNEQFFGPGTRLTVL.

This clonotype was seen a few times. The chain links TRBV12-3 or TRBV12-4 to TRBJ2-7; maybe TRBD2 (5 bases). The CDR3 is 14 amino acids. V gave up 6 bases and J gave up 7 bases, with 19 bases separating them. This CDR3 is CASSARRVKEEQYF. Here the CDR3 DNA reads TGTGCCAGCAGCGCTCGGCGGGTTAAGGAGGAGCAGTACTTC.

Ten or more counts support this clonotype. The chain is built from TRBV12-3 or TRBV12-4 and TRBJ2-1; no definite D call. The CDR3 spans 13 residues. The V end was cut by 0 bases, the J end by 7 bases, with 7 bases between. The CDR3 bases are TGTGCCAGCAGTTTAGCGTCGAGGAATGAGCAGTTCTTC. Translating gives CASSLASRNEQFF.

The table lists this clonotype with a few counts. The CDR3 nucleotides read TGTGCCAGCAGTCTCGCGGCGGGGATGGAGACCCAGTACTTC. It translates to CASSLAAGMETQYF. The chain is built from TRBV6-1 and TRBJ2-5, with TRBD2 as a possible D gene (6 bases). The CDR3 totals 14 residues. V was shortened by 5 bases and J by 5 bases, with 15 bases between the two germline ends. Germline V lookup: CDR1 MNHNS, CDR2 SASEGT.

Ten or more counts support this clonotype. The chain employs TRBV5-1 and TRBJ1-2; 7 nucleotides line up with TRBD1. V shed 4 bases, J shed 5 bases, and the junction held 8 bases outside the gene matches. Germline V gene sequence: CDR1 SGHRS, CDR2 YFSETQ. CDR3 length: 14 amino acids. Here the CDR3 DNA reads TGCGCCAGCAGCGCCGGGACAGCCAATTATGGCTACACCTTC. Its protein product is CASSAGTANYGYTF.

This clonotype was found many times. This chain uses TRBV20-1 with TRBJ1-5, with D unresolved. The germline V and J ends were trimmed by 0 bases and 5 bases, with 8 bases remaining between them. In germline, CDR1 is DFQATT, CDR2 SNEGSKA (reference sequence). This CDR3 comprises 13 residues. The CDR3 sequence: CSARESGYQPQHF. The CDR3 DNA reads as TGCAGTGCTAGAGAAAGTGGCTATCAGCCCCAGCATTTT.

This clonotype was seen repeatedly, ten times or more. The CDR3 DNA reads as TGCAGCGTCACCCGTCCGGGACTAGCGGGAAGAGGCGAGACCCAGTACTTC. Encoded protein: CSVTRPGLAGRGETQYF. The chain combines TRBV29-1 with TRBJ2-5; 13 positions match TRBD2. Germline V lookup: CDR1 SQVTM, CDR2 ANQGSEA. Trimming at V came to 6 bases and at J to 5 bases, leaving 15 bases not matched to a gene. CDR3 length: 17 amino acids.

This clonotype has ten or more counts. Here the CDR3 DNA reads TGTGCCACCAGTGGGTATAGGGGCATTTCCTACGAGCAGTACTTC. Translating it yields CATSGYRGISYEQYF. This rearrangement joins TRBV24-1 to TRBJ2-7; the D gene is possibly TRBD1 (5 bases). The CDR3 runs 15 residues. V lost 5 bases and J lost 1, with 14 bases in between. Germline CDR1 reads KGHDR; CDR2 reads SFDVKD.

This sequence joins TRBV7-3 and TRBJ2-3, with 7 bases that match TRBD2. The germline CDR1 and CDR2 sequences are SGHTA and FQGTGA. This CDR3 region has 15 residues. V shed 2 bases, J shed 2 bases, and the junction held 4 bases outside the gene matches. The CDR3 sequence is CASSLLAGATDTQYF. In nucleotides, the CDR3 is TGTGCCAGCAGCTTATTGGCGGGAGCCACAGATACGCAGTATTTT.

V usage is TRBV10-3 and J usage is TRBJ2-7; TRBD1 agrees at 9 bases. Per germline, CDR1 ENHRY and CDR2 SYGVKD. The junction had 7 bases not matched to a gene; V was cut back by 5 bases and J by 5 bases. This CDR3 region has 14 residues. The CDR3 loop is CAISRLGTGNEQYF. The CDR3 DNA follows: TGTGCCATCAGTCGCCTGGGGACAGGGAACGAGCAGTACTTC.